This T cell receptor beta chain was sequenced for a study of post-analysis software for immune sequencing data. Turning to the study itself: Relapsing-remitting, secondary progressive and progressive-relapsing forms of multiple sclerosis all featured among disease courses.

Germline lookup yields CDR1 DFQATT and CDR2 SNEGSKA (reference sequence). CDR3 length: 13 residues. This clonotype appeared a single time. Its cognate antigen is unknown. One junction end does not reproduce the germline sequence, and a read error may be involved. Regarding the study as a whole: Pronounced co-clustering by F measure was evident among identically batched samples. Controls had significantly higher normalized Chao1 diversity than multiple sclerosis patients. Patients had higher frequencies than controls of about 5 TRBV segments, including TRBV5-6, TRBV5-1 and TRBV20-1.

Incorporated into the TCR beta cDNA libraries were unique molecular identifiers, which served to reduce PCR and sequencing biases. Yield was approximately 500,000 cDNA molecules from about 0.94 to 9.7 million T cells. MiXCR, run by TCRdb on the PCR reads, gives a single entry per CDR3 protein. The profile covers about 770,000 distinct CDR3 sequences, with under 60% appearing a single time and over 4.5% taken by the ten largest. The sequenced sample consisted of blood. The chain has TRBV20-1 and TRBJ2-3; 14 bases agree with TRBD2. The TCR sequence derives from a girl aged 10 to 17 with multiple sclerosis. The CDR3 coding sequence is TGCAGTGTTAGACTAGCGGGAGGGCCGGCGCGGTATTTT. This sequence encodes CSVRLAGGPARYF.